The 5 T cell receptor beta chains reported below all come from one sample, sequenced in a study of chemoradiotherapy in HPV16-positive cancers. Profiled with immunoSEQ multiplex PCR; TCRdb holds only in-frame clones, not every one. This sample has 900 or so clones, with around 92% found just once. The source was tumor tissue, collected from a patient who underwent chemoradiotherapy. The receptors originated from a human donor with HPV-associated anogenital cancer.

The V gene is TRBV5-6, the J gene TRBJ2-5; D unresolved. Trimming stripped 4 bases from V and 3 bases from J, with 10 bases between. This CDR3 contains 13 residues. CDR1 and CDR2 (germline): SGHDT, YYEEEE. This CDR3 is CASSTTTEETQYF. Here the CDR3 DNA reads TGTGCCAGCAGCACGACGACCGAAGAGACCCAGTACTTC.

The CDR3 nucleotides read TGTGCCAGCAGCGTTACCGGGACGGATAATTCACCCCTCCACTTT. Encoded protein: CASSVTGTDNSPLHF. The rearrangement joins TRBV7-2 to TRBJ1-6; a weak D match, TRBD1 (5 bases). Germline V gene data show CDR1 as SGHTA and CDR2 as FQGNSA. The CDR3 sequence is 15 residues long. V dropped 5 bases and J dropped 5 bases, with 13 bases sitting between them.

The CDR3 loop reads CASSARRGASTDTQYF. In nucleotides, the CDR3 is TGTGCCAGCAGCGCTAGGCGGGGGGCCAGCACAGATACGCAGTATTTT. The chain carries TRBV9 and TRBJ2-3; TRBD2 matches 8 bases. V was pared by 3 bases and J by 0 bases, with 6 bases of the junction left unmatched. Germline V gene data show CDR1 as SGDLS and CDR2 as YYNGEE. The CDR3 is made up of 16 amino acids.

This clone was detected once. The V gene is TRBV30, the J gene TRBJ2-4; 8 nucleotides line up with TRBD2. J lost 3 bases, V lost 3 bases, and 13 bases had no gene match. Germline V gene lookup returns CDR1 GTSNPN and CDR2 SVGIG (reference sequence). The CDR3 has 17 amino acids. The chain's CDR3 is CAWRGAASGFSKNIQYF. CDR3 in DNA: TGTGCCTGGAGGGGCGCTGCTAGCGGGTTTAGCAAAAACATTCAGTACTTC. Looking up the rest from reference TRBV30 and TRBJ2-4 gives the full variable domain: SQTIHQWPATLVQPVGSPLSLECTVEGTSNPNLYWYRQAAGRGLQLLFYSVGIGQISSEVPQNLSASRPQDRQFILSSKKLLLSDSGFYLCAWRGAASGFSKNIQYFGAGTRLSVL.

The sample holds one count of this clone. The rearrangement uses TRBV11-2 and TRBJ2-3, with a possible D match to TRBD2 (5 bases). The germline V gene encodes CDR1 SGHAT and CDR2 FQNNGV. V lost 1 base to trimming and J lost 10 bases, with 15 bases between them. The CDR3 runs 14 residues. The CDR3 DNA reads as TGTGCCAGCAGCTTAGGTGGCGGGCAGGTCGCGCAGTATTTT. This codes for CASSLGGGQVAQYF.